This TCR beta chain comes out of a study of blood T cells in healthy people across ages. The second PCR ran about 6 to 11 cycles with a sample-barcoded 5' primer and J-beta primers. Template switching added a 12-random-nucleotide identifier to every cDNA molecule. Any given sample supplied a minimum of 2.5 million CDR3-containing paired-end reads. TCRdb redid the calling of the 5' RACE reads with MiXCR, one entry per CDR3 protein. The sample has about 1 million distinct CDR3 sequences; 40% to 55% are singletons. V dropped 4 bases and J dropped 9; count of bases not matched to a gene: 12. Germline CDR1 reads SGHDN; CDR2 reads FVKESK. CDR3 length: 16 residues. Broader study findings: No one knew whether donors had CMV, which possibly confounded expanded clonotype changes.

On this clonotype itself: What it recognizes is unknown.

Material: blood. The receptor comes from a woman aged 55-69 years in good health. The chain uses TRBV14 and TRBJ2-1, with 10 bases aligning to TRBD1. Written as DNA, the CDR3 is TGTGCCAGCAGCCCCCGTTATGGGGACAGGGGAAGTGAGCAGTTCTTC. Its protein product is CASSPRYGDRGSEQFF. The complete variable domain, with remaining parts taken from reference TRBV14 and TRBJ2-1, reads EAGVTQFPSHSVIEKGQTVTLRCDPISGHDNLYWYRRVMGKEIKFLLHFVKESKQDESGMPNNRFLAERTGGTYSTLKVQPAELEDSGVYFCASSPRYGDRGSEQFFGPGTRLTVL.